The present T cell receptor beta chain was sequenced within a study of cytomegalovirus exposure and HLA in healthy donors. Deletions cut 3 bases from V and 2 bases from J, with 13 bases between. The CDR3 has 14 amino acids. Germline loops: CDR1 SQVTM, CDR2 ANQGSEA. Note on this clone: As yet, its antigen is unknown.

Primers for the PCR totalled 60 Vbeta and 13 Jbeta. Under the authors' procedure: A follow-up analysis tallied 73 million or so unique TCR beta chains, roughly 11 million shared. Sequencing used immunoSEQ multiplex PCR; TCRdb keeps in-frame clones, though not all of them. V and J calls and clone size are as listed in that table; D and trimming were resolved from the DNA. The listing records 140,000 to 150,000 clones. The study's findings and limits: Several V segments, TRBV6-2 and TRBV6-3 among them, could not be told apart and were dropped. Specificity for CMV antigens was confirmed in vitro for a few of the CMV-associated chains. Roughly even sequencing depth across donors was the assumption behind the presence/absence analyses.

V gene TRBV29-1 combines with J gene TRBJ2-5, with a tentative D call TRBD2 (6 bases). The clonotype comes from a male donor in good health and CMV-seronegative. The sample was PBMCs. DNA for the CDR3: TGCAGCGTTGATGGATTGCGGGAACAAGAGACCCAGTACTTC. It encodes CSVDGLREQETQYF.